These T cell receptor beta chains were read from a single sample in a study of technical replicates of blood from a few donors. Measured with immunoSEQ multiplex PCR; TCRdb has only the in-frame clones, and not every one. The sample records some 48,000 clones, roughly 95% being singletons. Sequenced sample: T cells isolated from PBMCs. The receptors stem from a human donor in good health. Each CDR3 is given with its conserved first and last residue. D genes are given only for firm matches. Clone size appears in some rows only: once, few, many, or a class for an expanded clone.

CASSIGDRTNEKLFF	TGTGCCAGTAGTATAGGGGACAGAACTAATGAAAAACTGTTTTTT	TRBJ1-4	-	TRBV19	TRBD1
CASRGGIGFTEAFF	TGTGCCAGCAGGGGGGGTATTGGTTTCACTGAAGCTTTCTTT	TRBJ1-1	-	TRBV28	-
CASSWDSITDTQYF	TGTGCCAGCAGTTGGGACAGCATCACAGATACGCAGTATTTT	TRBJ2-3	-	TRBV6-1	TRBD1
CASSPPVREEQPQHF	TGTGCCAGCTCACCACCGGTAAGGGAGGAACAGCCCCAGCATTTT	TRBJ1-5	-	TRBV18	-
CASSEYSSNYGYTF	TGTGCCAGCAGTGAATACTCGAGTAACTATGGCTACACCTTC	TRBJ1-2	-	TRBV25-1	-
CASSTFTGGGYTF	TGTGCCAGCAGCACCTTCACAGGGGGTGGCTACACCTTC	TRBJ1-2	once	TRBV13	TRBD1
CASSPTGGQNKGYTF	TGTGCCAGCAGTCCGACAGGGGGGCAGAATAAGGGCTACACCTTC	TRBJ1-2	-	TRBV6-5	TRBD1
CASSSPDRGLWRQYF	TGTGCCAGCAGTTCACCCGACAGGGGGCTTTGGAGGCAGTACTTC	TRBJ2-7	-	TRBV6-5	TRBD1
CAISPLTDSYEQYF	TGTGCCATCAGCCCATTAACTGACTCCTACGAGCAGTACTTC	TRBJ2-7	-	TRBV10-3	-
CASSVGLGGQVGEKLFF	TGTGCCAGCAGCGTAGGTTTAGGGGGACAGGTTGGTGAAAAACTGTTTTTT	TRBJ1-4	-	TRBV9	TRBD1
CASSPEAGSYNEQFF	TGTGCCAGCAGCCCGGAGGCCGGTTCCTACAATGAGCAGTTCTTC	TRBJ2-1	-	TRBV7-9	-
CASSLEGGIQRGYYEQYF	TGTGCCAGCAGTTTAGAGGGGGGCATCCAGCGGGGATACTACGAGCAGTACTTC	TRBJ2-7	-	TRBV27	-
CASAVGGVWTEAFF	TGTGCCAGCGCTGTCGGGGGAGTATGGACTGAAGCTTTCTTT	TRBJ1-1	-	TRBV6-5	-
CASSRSRGGYNEQFF	TGTGCCAGCAGCAGGTCTAGAGGAGGATACAATGAGCAGTTCTTC	TRBJ2-1	-	TRBV28	-
CASRVGTGGYNEQFF	TGTGCCAGCAGGGTGGGGACAGGGGGCTATAATGAGCAGTTCTTC	TRBJ2-1	-	TRBV27	TRBD1
CASSQNRVSYGYTF	TGCGCCAGCAGCCAAAACCGGGTGAGCTATGGCTACACCTTC	TRBJ1-2	-	TRBV4-1	-
CASSFSGTSVTEQFF	TGCGCCAGCAGCTTTTCCGGGACTAGTGTTACCGAGCAGTTCTTC	TRBJ2-1	-	TRBV5-1	TRBD2
CASSSLDRPVYEQYF	TGTGCCAGCAGCTCACTAGACAGGCCGGTCTACGAGCAGTACTTC	TRBJ2-7	-	TRBV11-3	-
CASSIIGGERTFTGELFF	TGTGCCAGTAGTATAATAGGAGGAGAACGTACCTTCACCGGGGAGCTGTTTTTT	TRBJ2-2	-	TRBV19	-
CASSLQQVEAFF	TGTGCCAGCAGCTTGCAACAGGTTGAAGCTTTCTTT	TRBJ1-1	-	TRBV5-6	-
CTSLYNEQFF	TGCACCTCTTTGTACAATGAGCAGTTCTTC	TRBJ2-1	-	TRBV20-1	-
CASSPLGLGTNEQFF	TGTGCCAGCAGTCCATTGGGACTAGGAACGAATGAGCAGTTCTTC	TRBJ2-1	-	TRBV27	TRBD2